These 31 T cell receptor beta chains were all obtained from the same sample, sequenced in a study of long-term antiretroviral therapy in people with HIV. The authors ran the immunoSEQ assay, v3.0, at survey level. Produced via immunoSEQ multiplex PCR; TCRdb's table is partial and in-frame only. The sample contains around 26,000 clones, roughly 93% of which appear only once. This material consisted of unsorted PBMCs, taken 7.6 years after starting antiretroviral therapy. These receptor sequences come from a middle-aged woman with HIV.

This sequence joins TRBV5-1 and TRBJ2-5, with TRBD2 matching over 11 bases. The J segment lost 2 bases and the V segment lost 0 bases, leaving 6 bases of the junction unmatched. Per germline, CDR1 SGHRS and CDR2 YFSETQ. CDR3 size: 17 residues. The chain's CDR3 is CASSLGLAGGLQETQYF. The CDR3 nucleotides read TGCGCCAGCAGCTTGGGGCTAGCGGGGGGACTTCAAGAGACCCAGTACTTC.

The V call is TRBV5-1, the J call TRBJ2-7; 8 nucleotides agree with TRBD2. The germline CDR1 and CDR2 sequences are SGHRS and YFSETQ. V shed 3 bases, J shed 7 bases, and the junction held 9 bases outside the gene matches. The CDR3 is made up of 14 amino acids. CDR3 sequence: CASSYSGGSGEQYF. CDR3 sequence (DNA): TGCGCCAGCAGCTACAGCGGGGGCTCCGGGGAGCAGTACTTC.

The V and J genes are TRBV6-5 and TRBJ2-7; 8 nucleotides agree with TRBD1. V gave up 6 bases and J gave up 0 bases; unmatched junction bases: 7. The CDR3 extends over 15 amino acids. The germline V gene has CDR1 MNHEY and CDR2 SVGAGI. DNA for the CDR3: TGTGCCAGCAGACCGGACAGGGTCCGCTCCTACGAGCAGTACTTC. Amino acid sequence: CASRPDRVRSYEQYF.

The chain combines TRBV19 with TRBJ2-7; 7 bases align to TRBD1. V shed 7 bases and J 3 bases; nucleotides not matched to a gene: 12. The CDR3 covers 15 residues. Germline assignment: CDR1 LNHDA and CDR2 SQIVND (reference sequence). DNA of the CDR3: TGTGCCAGTATCGGCGGTAGGGGGCAGGACTACGAGCAGTACTTC. It codes for CASIGGRGQDYEQYF.

This clone was detected once. V gene TRBV7-2 combines with J gene TRBJ1-2; D unresolved. V lost 6 bases, J lost 2 bases, and 16 bases lay in between. The germline CDR1 and CDR2 sequences are SGHTA and FQGNSA. There are 15 residues in the CDR3. The CDR3 region is CASSIRARSNYGYTF. The CDR3, as DNA: TGTGCCAGCAGTATACGCGCCCGAAGCAACTATGGCTACACCTTC.

This clone occurred once. The chain couples TRBV11-2 to TRBJ2-1, with TRBD2 matching over 7 bases. V was clipped by 5 bases and J by 10 bases; unmatched bases: 11. Germline-derived CDR1 and CDR2 are SGHAT and FQNNGV. The CDR3 runs to 14 residues. CDR3 sequence: CASSLILAANEQFF. The CDR3 DNA sequence: TGTGCCAGCAGCCTGATTCTAGCGGCCAACGAGCAGTTCTTC.

This clone has a single count. The chain has TRBV2 and TRBJ2-7; D possibly matches TRBD1 or TRBD2 (5 bases each). The CDR3 is made up of 14 amino acids. Germline CDR1 SNHLY, CDR2 FYNNEI. The V end was cut by 3 bases, the J end by 1 base, with 10 bases between. CDR3 coding DNA: TGTGCCAGCAGTGAGGGACGGGGTTCCTACGAGCAGTACTTC. Amino acid sequence: CASSEGRGSYEQYF.

The gene calls are TRBV2 and TRBJ2-7; 7 bases agree with TRBD1. Germline assignment: CDR1 SNHLY and CDR2 FYNNEI. CDR3 size: 14 residues. J was trimmed by 2 bases and V by 7 bases; bases with no gene match: 8. The CDR3, as DNA: TGTGCCAGCACCCTGACAGGGCCTGCCTACGAGCAGTACTTC. Its protein product is CASTLTGPAYEQYF.

The rearrangement uses TRBV18 and TRBJ1-2, with TRBD1 matching 7 bases. The germline CDR1 and CDR2 sequences are KGHSH and LQKENI. This CDR3 comprises 15 residues. The junction had 11 bases not matched to a gene; V was cut back by 3 bases and J by 7 bases. This CDR3 is CASSPQGQVSGGYTF. In nucleotides, the CDR3 is TGTGCCAGCTCACCTCAAGGACAGGTTTCGGGTGGCTACACCTTC.

The V and J genes are TRBV10-3 and TRBJ2-1, with D uncertain. The CDR3 is 11 residues long. V shed 6 bases and J shed 3 bases, with 3 bases lying between them. In germline, CDR1 is ENHRY, CDR2 SYGVKD. The CDR3 DNA is TGTGCCATCAGCAACTACAATGAGCAGTTCTTC. Translated, it gives CAISNYNEQFF.

The chain joins TRBV7-3 to TRBJ1-1, with unresolved D. In germline, CDR1 is SGHTA, CDR2 FQGTGA. This CDR3 region has 12 residues. The germline V and J ends were trimmed by 6 bases and 6 bases, with 11 bases remaining between them. This chain's CDR3 is CASRGSGPEAFF. The CDR3 DNA reads TGTGCCAGCAGGGGCTCAGGCCCTGAAGCTTTCTTT.

V is TRBV5-1 and J is TRBJ2-3, with 12 positions matching TRBD2. This CDR3 has 18 amino acids. Per germline, CDR1 SGHRS and CDR2 YFSETQ. V lost 0 bases and J lost 5; bases outside the gene matches: 10. CDR3 nucleotide sequence: TGCGCCAGCAGCTTGGCAGGGCTAGCGGGGGGGCCGGGAGATACGCAGTATTTT. Its translation is CASSLAGLAGGPGDTQYF.

The chain uses TRBV5-4 and TRBJ1-1; D is unresolved. Trimming shortened V by 4 bases and J by 1 base, and 5 bases separated the two germline ends. The CDR3 consists of 12 residues. Germline V gene data show CDR1 as SGHNT and CDR2 as YYREEE (reference sequence). CDR3 sequence: CASSQKNTEAFF. CDR3 in DNA: TGTGCCAGCAGCCAAAAGAACACTGAAGCTTTCTTT.

V and J are TRBV9 and TRBJ1-6; no reliable D call. The ends were cut back, 0 bases at V and 7 bases at J, with 5 bases in the middle. The length of the CDR3 is 13 residues. Per the germline V gene, CDR1 is SGDLS and CDR2 is YYNGEE. CDR3 protein: CASSVGDNSPLHF. In nucleotides, the CDR3 is TGTGCCAGCAGCGTAGGCGACAATTCACCCCTCCACTTT. Full variable domain (remainder filled in from reference TRBV9 and TRBJ1-6): DSGVTQTPKHLITATGQRVTLRCSPRSGDLSVYWYQQSLDQGLQFLIQYYNGEERAKGNILERFSAQQFPDLHSELNLSSLELGDSALYFCASSVGDNSPLHFGNGTRLTVT.

This chain uses TRBV19 with TRBJ1-1; maybe TRBD1 (5 bases). The CDR3 contains 17 residues. Trimming shortened V by 3 bases and J by 1 base, and 18 bases separated the two germline ends. Germline CDR1 and CDR2: LNHDA and SQIVND (reference sequence). DNA for the CDR3: TGTGCCAGTAGTATTCCGTCGGGGCTGGGGGAGAACACTGAAGCTTTCTTT. Its protein is CASSIPSGLGENTEAFF.

V usage is TRBV6-4 and J usage is TRBJ2-1; 14 nucleotides align to TRBD2. This CDR3 spans 15 amino acids. The germline CDR1 and CDR2 sequences are MRHNA and SNTAGT. The V and J ends lost 6 bases and 7 bases, in that order; junction bases with no gene match: 5. The CDR3 sequence: CASSPTSGGENEQFF. Written as DNA, the CDR3 is TGTGCCAGCAGCCCGACTAGCGGGGGGGAAAATGAGCAGTTCTTC.

V usage is TRBV9 and J usage is TRBJ1-2, with 8 bases matching TRBD1. Germline CDR1 is SGDLS and CDR2 is YYNGEE. The junction had 9 bases not matched to a gene; V was cut back by 4 bases and J by 1 base. This CDR3 region has 16 residues. The CDR3 nucleotides are TGTGCCAGCAGCTACGGGACAGGAGGGGGTAACTATGGCTACACCTTC. The encoded protein is CASSYGTGGGNYGYTF.

The V call is TRBV9, the J call TRBJ1-4; D call uncertain. Trimming removed 4 bases from V and 4 bases from J, with 11 bases in between. Germline CDR1 and CDR2: SGDLS and YYNGEE. The CDR3 runs 14 residues. DNA for the CDR3: TGTGCCAGCAGCCCGGGGAGATTTAATGAAAAACTGTTTTTT. This encodes CASSPGRFNEKLFF.

CDR3 nucleotides: TGTGCCAGCAGCCTGTCTTTGACAGGGGTAGAGGGTGGCTACACCTTC. It is translated as CASSLSLTGVEGGYTF. The gene calls are TRBV11-3 and TRBJ1-2, with 8 positions matching TRBD1. The CDR3 contains 16 residues. The V gene end was trimmed by 5 bases and the J gene end by 7 bases; junction bases not matched to a gene: 15. Germline-derived CDR1 and CDR2 are SGHNT and YENEEA.

The chain joins TRBV7-3 to TRBJ1-3, with a weak D call TRBD1 (6 bases). The CDR3 covers 13 residues. Trimming shortened V by 5 bases and J by 7 bases, and 12 bases separated the two germline ends. CDR1 and CDR2 from the germline V gene are SGHTA and FQGTGA. The CDR3 nucleotides are TGTGCCAGCAGCACTACTCAGGGGAACACCATATATTTT. This translates into CASSTTQGNTIYF. The variable domain in full, completed from reference TRBV7-3 and TRBJ1-3, reads GAGVSQTPSNKVTEKGKYVELRCDPISGHTALYWYRQSLGQGPEFLIYFQGTGAADDSGLPNDRFFAVRPEGSVSTLKIQRTERGDSAVYLCASSTTQGNTIYFGEGSWLTVV.

The rearrangement joins TRBV5-4 to TRBJ2-6; TRBD1 is a possible D gene (5 bases). This CDR3 spans 18 amino acids. The V end was cut by 3 bases, the J end by 5 bases, with 21 bases between. Germline V lookup: CDR1 SGHNT, CDR2 YYREEE (reference sequence). CDR3 nucleotides: TGTGCCAGCAGCTCCCCCGGGCAGTCAGGGTTTAGGGCCAACGTCCTGACTTTC. Residues: CASSSPGQSGFRANVLTF.

The gene calls are TRBV5-1 and TRBJ1-1; D perhaps matches TRBD1 (5 bases). In germline, CDR1 is SGHRS, CDR2 YFSETQ. The CDR3 totals 14 residues. V lost 3 bases, J lost 5 bases, and 14 bases lay in between. The CDR3 here is CASSSMGGSTEAFF. As DNA, the CDR3 is TGCGCCAGCAGCTCCATGGGGGGGTCTACTGAAGCTTTCTTT.

This chain joins TRBV11-2 and TRBJ2-7; 7 positions agree with TRBD2. Germline assignment: CDR1 SGHAT and CDR2 FQNNGV. With 1 base clipped from V and 4 bases from J, the junction kept 7 bases outside the gene matches. The CDR3 contains 15 residues. CDR3 sequence: CASSLGSAGIYEQYF. The CDR3 DNA follows: TGTGCCAGCAGCTTAGGGTCAGCGGGGATATACGAGCAGTACTTC.

The genes are TRBV9 and TRBJ2-1; a weak D match, TRBD2 (5 bases). Trimming cost V 4 bases and J 2 bases, with 22 bases left between them. In germline, CDR1 is SGDLS, CDR2 YYNGEE. The CDR3 loop spans 18 amino acids. The CDR3 bases are TGTGCCAGCAGCCACCCTCGCCTAGCTGAGAGACCCTACAATGAGCAGTTCTTC. Protein sequence: CASSHPRLAERPYNEQFF.

The V call is TRBV18, the J call TRBJ1-6, with D perhaps TRBD1 (6 bases). Looked up from germline, CDR1 is KGHSH and CDR2 is LQKENI. Trimming took off 2 bases at V and 14 bases at J, with 13 bases between the two ends. The CDR3 extends over 13 amino acids. Here the CDR3 DNA reads TGTGCCAGCTCACCAAGGGACATTACGTCCCTCCACTTT. This encodes CASSPRDITSLHF.

The J gene is TRBJ1-2, the V gene TRBV7-9; 7 nucleotides match TRBD1. The CDR3 covers 16 residues. CDR1 and CDR2 from the germline V gene are SEHNR and FQNEAQ (reference sequence). Trimming removed 5 bases from V and 6 bases from J; junction bases left unmatched: 15. CDR3 loop: CASSPTQGGRTDGYTF. The CDR3 DNA is TGTGCCAGCAGCCCTACCCAAGGGGGCCGCACGGATGGCTACACCTTC.

This chain links TRBV5-6 with TRBJ1-1; no clear D. V gave up 0 bases and J gave up 6 bases, with 12 bases separating them. CDR3 length: 14 residues. Germline V gives CDR1 SGHDT, CDR2 YYEEEE. Here the CDR3 reads CASSLGPLGAEAFF. CDR3 DNA: TGTGCCAGCAGCTTGGGACCGCTTGGCGCTGAAGCTTTCTTT.

The chain has TRBV2 and TRBJ1-3; D is unclear. CDR1 and CDR2 from the germline V gene are SNHLY and FYNNEI. The CDR3 is 16 residues long. Trimming left V 7 bases short and J 0 bases short, with 16 bases between. The CDR3 region is CASTLGPRSSGNTIYF. The CDR3 DNA reads TGTGCCAGCACCCTAGGACCCAGGAGCTCTGGAAACACCATATATTTT. Variable domain in full (rest from reference TRBV2 and TRBJ1-3): EPEVTQTPSHQVTQMGQEVILRCVPISNHLYFYWYRQILGQKVEFLVSFYNNEISEKSEIFDDQFSVERPDGSNFTLKIRSTKLEDSAMYFCASTLGPRSSGNTIYFGEGSWLTVV.

V and J are TRBV7-3 and TRBJ1-5; D remains unclear. Trimming cost V 2 bases and J 4 bases, with 6 bases left between them. The CDR3 spans 13 residues. Germline values: CDR1 SGHTA, CDR2 FQGTGA. The CDR3, as DNA: TGTGCCAGCAGCTTAGGGCGGAATCAGCCCCAGCATTTT. It is translated as CASSLGRNQPQHF.

The rearrangement joins TRBV29-1 to TRBJ2-2; 10 bases agree with TRBD1. The germline V gene has CDR1 SQVTM and CDR2 ANQGSEA. The CDR3 loop spans 15 amino acids. With 3 bases clipped from V and 3 bases from J, the junction kept 4 bases outside the gene matches. Here the CDR3 DNA reads TGCAGCGTTGATCCGACAGGGGGCGACACCGGGGAGCTGTTTTTT. Its protein product is CSVDPTGGDTGELFF.

This clone was detected only once. The V and J genes are TRBV7-2 and TRBJ2-7; TRBD1 or TRBD2 may be the D gene (5 bases each). The CDR3 consists of 14 residues. V gave up 6 bases and J gave up 3 bases, with 15 bases separating them. In germline, CDR1 is SGHTA, CDR2 FQGNSA. The CDR3 DNA sequence: TGTGCCAGCAGTCTTACGGGGACCAGCTACGAGCAGTACTTC. Protein sequence: CASSLTGTSYEQYF.